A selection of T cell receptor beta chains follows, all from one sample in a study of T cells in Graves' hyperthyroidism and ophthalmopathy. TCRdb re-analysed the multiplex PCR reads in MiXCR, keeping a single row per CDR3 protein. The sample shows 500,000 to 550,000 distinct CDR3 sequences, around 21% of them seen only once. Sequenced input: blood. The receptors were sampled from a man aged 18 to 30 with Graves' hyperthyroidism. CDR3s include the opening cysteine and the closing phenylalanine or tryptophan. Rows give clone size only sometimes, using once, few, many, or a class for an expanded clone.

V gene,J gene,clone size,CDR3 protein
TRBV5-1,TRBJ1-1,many,CASSFGQGSAEAFF
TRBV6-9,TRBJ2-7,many,CASSPPTVQTSGGLYEQYF
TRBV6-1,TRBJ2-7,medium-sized,CASSEAGPFYEQYF
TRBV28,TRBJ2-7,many,CASSGRHEQYF
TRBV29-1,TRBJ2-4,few,CSVEDLWDLGNIKYF
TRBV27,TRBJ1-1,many,CASLSSGSGTEAFF
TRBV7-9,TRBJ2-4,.,CASSLVKGLRAKNIQYF
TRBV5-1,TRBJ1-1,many,CASSSGTETEAFF
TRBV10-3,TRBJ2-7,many,CAISGDTSSYEQYF
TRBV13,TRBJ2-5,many,CASSLGLGLETQYF
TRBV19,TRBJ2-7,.,CASTLGVGEIYEQYF
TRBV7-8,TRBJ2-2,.,CASSSSGDRGGELFF
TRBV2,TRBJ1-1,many,CASRIRGDTWMNTEAFF
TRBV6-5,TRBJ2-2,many,CASSWWGPGGIAGELFF
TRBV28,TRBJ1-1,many,CESAGRGSTEAFF
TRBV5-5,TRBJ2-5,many,CASSLRDRRWETQYF
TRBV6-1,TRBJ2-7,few,CASREVIYEQYF
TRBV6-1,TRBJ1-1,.,CASRRDRGMNTEAFF
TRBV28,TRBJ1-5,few,CASQGGEAQHF
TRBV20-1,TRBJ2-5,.,CSAHRQETQYF
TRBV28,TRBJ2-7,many,CASSPGGPYEQYF
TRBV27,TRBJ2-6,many,CASSLYSGANVLTF
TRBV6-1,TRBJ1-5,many,CASSEWWAGKMSNQPQHF
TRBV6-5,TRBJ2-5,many,CASSYQILQGRQETQYF
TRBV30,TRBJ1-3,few,CAWSVAGGSGNTIYF
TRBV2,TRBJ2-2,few,CASSPLTGQHTGELFF
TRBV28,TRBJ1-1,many,CASSLGPQGDTEAFF
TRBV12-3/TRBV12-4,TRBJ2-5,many,CASSLAERVQETQYF
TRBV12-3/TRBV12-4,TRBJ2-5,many,CASTPRGYQETQYF
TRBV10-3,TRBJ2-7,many,CAISDTSYEQYF
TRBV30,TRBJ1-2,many,CAWRRGAYGYTF
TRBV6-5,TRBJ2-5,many,CASKGASGDSETQYF
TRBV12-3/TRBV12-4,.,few,CASSFGRSNQPQYF
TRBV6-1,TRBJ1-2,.,CASRMTGGDDGYTF
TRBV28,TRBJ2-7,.,CASSSGTPNEQYF
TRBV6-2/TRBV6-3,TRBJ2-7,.,CASRPLLDRASYEQYF
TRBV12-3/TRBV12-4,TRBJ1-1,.,CASNDPENTEAFF
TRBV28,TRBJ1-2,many,CASSLRTVTF
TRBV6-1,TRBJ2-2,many,CASEGNTGELFF
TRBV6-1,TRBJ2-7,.,CASTPTHLYEQYF
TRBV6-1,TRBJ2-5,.,CATNRAGETQYF
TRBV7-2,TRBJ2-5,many,CASSPRTSEETQYF
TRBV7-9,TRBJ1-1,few,CASSPGISTEAFF
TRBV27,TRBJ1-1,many,CASTPRRDRGENTEAFF
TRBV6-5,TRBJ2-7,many,CASSYKGDEQYF
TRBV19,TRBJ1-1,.,CASSIRAESEAFF
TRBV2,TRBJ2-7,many,CASSAIPGQGALWEQYF
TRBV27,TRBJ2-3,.,CASSLGGAVTDTQYF
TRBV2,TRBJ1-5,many,CASRKTDRYSNQPQHF
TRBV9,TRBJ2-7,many,CASSPSWGAYEQYF
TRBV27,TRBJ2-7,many,CASSPGGGIYEQYF
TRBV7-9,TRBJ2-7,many,CASSGLLAGDEQYF
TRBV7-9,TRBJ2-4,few,CASSLVDIQYF
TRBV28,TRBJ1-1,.,CASRLTGNGVNTEAFF
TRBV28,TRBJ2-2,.,CASSNSLSGTGELFF
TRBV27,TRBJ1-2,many,CASSLSTDRGDGYTF